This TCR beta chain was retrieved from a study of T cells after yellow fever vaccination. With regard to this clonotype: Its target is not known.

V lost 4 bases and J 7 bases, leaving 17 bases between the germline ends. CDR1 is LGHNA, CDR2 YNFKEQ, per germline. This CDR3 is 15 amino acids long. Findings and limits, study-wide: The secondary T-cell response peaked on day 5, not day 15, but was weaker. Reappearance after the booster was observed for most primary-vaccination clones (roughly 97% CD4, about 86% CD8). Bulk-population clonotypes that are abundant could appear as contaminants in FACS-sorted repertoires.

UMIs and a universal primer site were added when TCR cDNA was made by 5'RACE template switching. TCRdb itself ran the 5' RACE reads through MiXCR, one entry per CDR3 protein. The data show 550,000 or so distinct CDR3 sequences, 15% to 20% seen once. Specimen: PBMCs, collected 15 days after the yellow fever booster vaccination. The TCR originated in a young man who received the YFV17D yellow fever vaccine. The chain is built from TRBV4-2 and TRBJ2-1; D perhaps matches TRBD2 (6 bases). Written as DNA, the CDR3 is TGTGCCAGCAGCCTTACAGGTGGGGCGGGAAATGAGCAGTTCTTC. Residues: CASSLTGGAGNEQFF.